This T cell receptor (beta chain) was found in a study of Graves' ophthalmopathy and Graves' hyperthyroidism. Overall study findings and caveats: With just under 71% sensitivity and roughly 76% specificity, the model predicted ophthalmopathy progression.

RNA transcripts were the template, and TCR beta CDR3 regions were amplified from them. A first-round RT-PCR used HTBI primers, followed by a second-round multiplex PCR. TCRdb reprocessed the multiplex PCR reads with MiXCR, giving one entry per CDR3 protein. The top ten hold around 9.8% of the sample, which has approximately 460,000 distinct CDR3 sequences, approximately 15% seen once. This CDR3 has 14 residues. J was trimmed by 8 bases and V by 2 bases; bases with no gene match: 5. Remarks on this clonotype: Its specificity is unknown.

What was sequenced was blood. This sequence was found in a woman in her thirties with Graves' ophthalmopathy. The rearrangement joins TRBV12-3 or TRBV12-4 to TRBJ1-2; 10 bases map to TRBD1. The CDR3 spells CASSLRQGAEGYTF. CDR3 in DNA: TGTGCCAGCAGTTTAAGACAGGGGGCAGAAGGCTACACCTTC.